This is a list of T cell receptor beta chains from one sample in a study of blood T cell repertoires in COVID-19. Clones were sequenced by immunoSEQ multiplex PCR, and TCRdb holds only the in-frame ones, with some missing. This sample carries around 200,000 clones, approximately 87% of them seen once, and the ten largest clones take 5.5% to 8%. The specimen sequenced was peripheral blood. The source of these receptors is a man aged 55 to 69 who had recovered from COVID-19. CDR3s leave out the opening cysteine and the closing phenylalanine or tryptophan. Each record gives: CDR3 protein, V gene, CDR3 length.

CDR3 protein: ASSPGGGGGIGTEAF
V gene: TRBV5-1
CDR3 length: 15

CDR3 protein: ASTNRQTNTEAF
V gene: TRBV6-1
CDR3 length: 12

CDR3 protein: ASSYEREQY
V gene: TRBV6-2/TRBV6-3
CDR3 length: 9

CDR3 protein: ASSSRKSGFGGYT
V gene: TRBV28
CDR3 length: 13

CDR3 protein: ASSQDPTGGGVNYGYT
V gene: TRBV4-3
CDR3 length: 16

CDR3 protein: ASSPTLGRAADTQY
V gene: TRBV27
CDR3 length: 14

CDR3 protein: AWSVLLPPAGGEQF
V gene: TRBV30
CDR3 length: 14

CDR3 protein: ASSPTSSGNYGYT
V gene: TRBV3-1/TRBV3-2
CDR3 length: 13

CDR3 protein: ASSPPGQLNQETQY
V gene: TRBV6-2/TRBV6-3
CDR3 length: 14

CDR3 protein: ASSPTGVDTEAF
V gene: TRBV5-1
CDR3 length: 12

CDR3 protein: ASTKQGARTEAF
V gene: TRBV6-5
CDR3 length: 12

CDR3 protein: ASSSGTGSNQPQH
V gene: TRBV5-1
CDR3 length: 13

CDR3 protein: ASSEIHGSQETQY
V gene: TRBV2
CDR3 length: 13

CDR3 protein: ASSAIAGLSTGELF
V gene: TRBV9
CDR3 length: 14

CDR3 protein: ASSWISGGRTDTQY
V gene: TRBV5-4
CDR3 length: 14

CDR3 protein: ASTWGQGGMGGTGELF
V gene: TRBV27
CDR3 length: 16

CDR3 protein: ASSLAGTGVAYGYT
V gene: TRBV11-2
CDR3 length: 14

CDR3 protein: ASSYSKPGGNEQF
V gene: TRBV6-5
CDR3 length: 13

CDR3 protein: ASSQEKGRRQGITEAF
V gene: TRBV3-1/TRBV3-2
CDR3 length: 16

CDR3 protein: ASSRPDGGGYEQY
V gene: TRBV6-2/TRBV6-3
CDR3 length: 13

CDR3 protein: ASSLFRGNEKLF
V gene: TRBV11-2
CDR3 length: 12

CDR3 protein: ASSSTGSRTEAF
V gene: TRBV7-2
CDR3 length: 12

CDR3 protein: ASSWTSGHTQY
V gene: TRBV6-5
CDR3 length: 11

CDR3 protein: ASSLNRGLDEQF
V gene: TRBV18
CDR3 length: 12

CDR3 protein: ASRGGQETQY
V gene: TRBV5-1
CDR3 length: 10

CDR3 protein: ASSANSNEQY
V gene: TRBV5-1
CDR3 length: 10

CDR3 protein: ASSLVEAGANVLT
V gene: TRBV5-1
CDR3 length: 13

CDR3 protein: ASSSALGQPSTEAF
V gene: TRBV6-2/TRBV6-3
CDR3 length: 14

CDR3 protein: ASSFRDSDYEQY
V gene: TRBV5-1
CDR3 length: 12

CDR3 protein: ASSLGDRRNEQF
V gene: TRBV5-1
CDR3 length: 12

CDR3 protein: ASSYIGGGRNPRDTQY
V gene: TRBV5-1
CDR3 length: 16

CDR3 protein: ASSFSGREHNEQF
V gene: TRBV27
CDR3 length: 13

CDR3 protein: ASSEQGLWPEAF
V gene: TRBV6-1
CDR3 length: 12

CDR3 protein: AWSVMELSTGNTIY
V gene: TRBV30
CDR3 length: 14

CDR3 protein: ASSPGTSGSAGELF
V gene: TRBV5-1
CDR3 length: 14

CDR3 protein: ASSDRASNQPQH
V gene: TRBV6-1
CDR3 length: 12

CDR3 protein: ASSIGGPNEQF
V gene: TRBV12-3/TRBV12-4
CDR3 length: 11

CDR3 protein: ASSLTGTSSTDTQY
V gene: TRBV6-4
CDR3 length: 14

CDR3 protein: ASSLVASGGDEQY
V gene: TRBV7-2
CDR3 length: 13

CDR3 protein: SASPGGSTDTQY
V gene: TRBV20-1
CDR3 length: 12

CDR3 protein: ASSESQKEGAWNSPLH
V gene: TRBV9
CDR3 length: 16

CDR3 protein: ASSKKGGDQETQY
V gene: TRBV21-1
CDR3 length: 13

CDR3 protein: ASSFRGRHTEAF
V gene: TRBV28
CDR3 length: 12

CDR3 protein: ATSRGDRGTNEKLF
V gene: TRBV15
CDR3 length: 14

CDR3 protein: AISENDRAGGYT
V gene: TRBV10-3
CDR3 length: 12

CDR3 protein: ASTMGGSGQPQH
V gene: TRBV28
CDR3 length: 12

CDR3 protein: ASRISSNDEQF
V gene: TRBV10-2
CDR3 length: 11

CDR3 protein: ASSPTRTSGEQY
V gene: TRBV7-2
CDR3 length: 12

CDR3 protein: ASSLSVYRAGNTIY
V gene: TRBV13
CDR3 length: 14

CDR3 protein: AISATSGGTTDTQY
V gene: TRBV10-3
CDR3 length: 14

CDR3 protein: ASSVDGVANYGYT
V gene: TRBV9
CDR3 length: 13